This entry features one T cell receptor beta chain sequence. What it recognizes is unknown. An end of the junction differs from the germline gene, which may be a read error. This specimen belongs to a study of T cells in localized non-small cell lung cancer. Profiling relied on immunoSEQ multiplex PCR, and the TCRdb table lists in-frame clones only, not all of them. The data hold approximately 89,000 clones, with 80% observed a single time. Study findings and constraints: Adjacent lung tissue had a median 57 of the top 100 clones found in the tumor.

This specimen consisted of PBMCs, obtained before any cancer treatment. The receptor's source is a man aged 35 to 70 with stage II squamous cell lung carcinoma.

The CDR3 DNA follows: TGTGCCACCAGCAGAGATCAAGGGACCCAGTACTTC. Its translation: CATSRDQGTQYF. This chain links TRBV15 with TRBJ2-5; D is ambiguous. CDR3 length: 12 amino acids. CDR1 and CDR2 (germline): LNHNV, YYDKDF (reference sequence).